Sequencing of this TCR beta chain was carried out in a study of T cell responses to AZD1222 COVID-19 vaccine (TCRdb year 2021). Background for the entire study: AZD1222 recipients whose second dose came at about 4 weeks and those whose second dose came at about 12 weeks were combined into one group, since spike-specific TCR depth and breadth did not differ between the two schedules. A total of just over 230 trial participants underwent TCR sequencing, of whom 207 received two doses of AZD1222 and about 25 received two doses of the MenACWY control vaccine. Trial participants were enrolled into age subgroups of 18-55, 56-69 and 70-plus years, which contained 148, 28 and 57 TCR-sequenced participants, respectively. Study-level results and caveats: In the small 56-69-year group, the increase in depth fell short of significance, most likely because of low power. A significant rise in spike-specific TCR breadth and depth was observed after two AZD1222 doses relative to day 0 and relative to MenACWY recipients. Vaccine-associated CD4 TCRs spanned the whole spike protein, with dominant responses in regions 160-218 and 743-854. Most participants were white British and females outnumbered males, and the authors suggested that clonal diversity may have been underestimated. Because no samples from the day 14 peak response were available, repertoires could be characterized only after the peak T cell response. Nearly half of unique spike-specific TCRs reportedly recognized epitopes outside regions mutated in the B.1.351 and B.1.1.7 variants. Conclusions about previously exposed vaccinees were limited because only 5 or 6 AZD1222 recipients were SARS-CoV-2 seropositive at baseline.

The CDR3 regions of human TCRbeta chains were analyzed by immunosequencing. Per the source publication's procedure: TCRs in the repertoires were matched against a reference library of SARS-CoV-2-specific TCRs that had been generated with the MIRA antigen-specificity platform. Breadth was defined as the fraction of unique TCRs that were SARS-CoV-2-associated, and depth was defined as the fraction of total T cells that were SARS-CoV-2-associated. Using the MIRA data, each spike-specific TCR was assigned both to the spike region to which the TCR was reactive and to a CD4 or CD8 class. Log10-transformed breadth and depth values were compared by one-way ANOVA with Sidak's multiple comparisons tests. The immuneACCESS repertoire file appears here via TCRdb, limited to in-frame rearrangements. These files lack a portion of the clones; in checked studies, under half of the deficit traces to unresolved V genes, and the cause of the others is not known. V, J and clone size derive from that table, while D and trimming were established from the DNA sequence. Recorded for this sample are about 150,000 clones; roughly 90% of them occurred a single time. The ten largest clones add up to 2% to 3% of the sample.

Concerning this clone itself: Its antigen remains unidentified. Per-nucleotide qualities are absent, and no much larger clonotype sits a single base away.

The time point tag for this specimen amounts to: baseline before first vaccination. Vaccinee samples were obtained from the UK trials COV001 and COV002, which included a single-blind randomized controlled phase 2/3 trial of AZD1222 (ChAdOx1 nCoV-19) in healthy adults. Trial participant PBMC samples were collected at day 0 and day 28 after the second dose for TCRbeta chain sequencing. The trim is 3 bases for V and 0 bases for J, with a gap of 8 bases between the germline ends. The germline V gene (reference sequence) sets CDR1 to LNHDA and CDR2 to SQIVND. Reading from cysteine to phenylalanine, the CDR3 counts 15 amino acids. Only the CDR3 region is kept as DNA, spanning 45 bases read in frame from base 1.

The sequence links TRBV19 to TRBJ2-2; no D segment can be confidently identified. This TCR was recovered from an adult in good health. The sequencing here drew on peripheral blood, taken on day 0 of AZD1222 vaccination. The DNA reads TGTGCCAGTAGTATTGGGTCTGCGAACACCGGGGAGCTGTTTTTT. This is translated as CASSIGSANTGELFF.